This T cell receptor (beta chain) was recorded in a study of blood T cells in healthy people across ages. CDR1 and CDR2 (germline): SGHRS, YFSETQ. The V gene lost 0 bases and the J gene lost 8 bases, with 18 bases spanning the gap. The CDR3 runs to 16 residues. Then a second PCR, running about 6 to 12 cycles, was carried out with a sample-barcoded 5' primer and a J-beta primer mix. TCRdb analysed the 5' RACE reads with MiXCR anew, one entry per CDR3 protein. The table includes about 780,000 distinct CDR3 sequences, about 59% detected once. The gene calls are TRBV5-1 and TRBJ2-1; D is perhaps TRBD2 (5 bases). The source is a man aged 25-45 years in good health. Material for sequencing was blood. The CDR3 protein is CASSLDGDSGLDEQFF. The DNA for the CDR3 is TGCGCCAGCAGCTTGGACGGGGATAGTGGTCTCGATGAGCAGTTCTTC.